Listed below are T cell receptor beta chains from one sample, sequenced in a study of cytomegalovirus exposure and HLA in healthy donors. Assay: immunoSEQ multiplex PCR; the TCRdb copy retains only in-frame clones and omits some. The sample has about 170,000 clones, 85% seen once. Sequencing used PBMCs. The source of these receptors is a man aged 25-40 years in good health and CMV-seropositive. Both conserved end residues are part of each CDR3.

CDR3: CASSPGNRGIGYTF; J: TRBJ1-2; V: TRBV11-3
CDR3: CASSPLAGGPDEQFF; J: TRBJ2-1; V: TRBV18
CDR3: CSVEKGRDTEAFF; J: TRBJ1-1; V: TRBV29-1
CDR3: CASSTSGMNPEQYF; J: TRBJ2-7; V: TRBV7-2
CDR3: CASSFNPIDRAVGETQYF; J: TRBJ2-5; V: TRBV5-1
CDR3: CASSLEGTGEFRIPTDTQYF; J: TRBJ2-3; V: TRBV13
CDR3: CSVWPYSGTYNEQFF; J: TRBJ2-1; V: TRBV29-1
CDR3: CASSPSSGTLNEQFF; J: TRBJ2-1; V: TRBV18
CDR3: CATSRHPGQVVPGELFF; J: TRBJ2-2; V: TRBV15
CDR3: CASSSTGLGSGYTF; J: TRBJ1-2; V: TRBV18
CDR3: CASSLVFRVKGQDNYGYTF; J: TRBJ1-2; V: TRBV7-8
CDR3: CASSLGGQPTDTQYF; J: TRBJ2-3; V: TRBV7-2
CDR3: CASSLDLGFGDTEAFF; J: TRBJ1-1; V: TRBV14
CDR3: CASSLAGFQPQHF; J: TRBJ1-5; V: TRBV6-5
CDR3: CARTSNRDRPSNEQFF; J: TRBJ2-1; V: TRBV6-6
CDR3: CASSRRRGQFF; J: TRBJ2-1; V: TRBV28
CDR3: CARKGRAGSNQPQHF; J: TRBJ1-5; V: TRBV6-5
CDR3: CASSYSDSRGSPLHF; J: TRBJ1-6; V: TRBV6-5
CDR3: CASSFVSSSYNEQFF; J: TRBJ2-1; V: TRBV28
CDR3: CASGDRTPKETQYF; J: TRBJ2-5; V: TRBV4-1
CDR3: CASSLGQGDRRLHF; J: TRBJ1-6; V: TRBV7-9
CDR3: CASSLLVSSRSTGELFF; J: TRBJ2-2; V: TRBV11-2
CDR3: CASTGYSNEQFF; J: TRBJ2-1; V: TRBV2
CDR3: CASSAGPPNTGELFF; J: TRBJ2-2; V: TRBV19
CDR3: CASSYSRTATQETQYF; J: TRBJ2-5; V: TRBV6-5
CDR3: CAWSVGVTKNIQYF; J: TRBJ2-4; V: TRBV30
CDR3: CASSARDRGTGELFF; J: TRBJ2-2; V: TRBV6-1
CDR3: CASSSSGTGAPGYTF; J: TRBJ1-2; V: TRBV6-5
CDR3: CASSVSGSRYNEQFF; J: TRBJ2-1; V: TRBV9
CDR3: CASSQAGVVSNEQFF; J: TRBJ2-1; V: TRBV11-3
CDR3: CASSPGQGATEAFF; J: TRBJ1-1; V: TRBV19
CDR3: CASSVVSSSDTQYF; J: TRBJ2-3; V: TRBV9
CDR3: CAWTRGTGAEWYF; J: TRBJ2-5; V: TRBV30
CDR3: CASSLEEWSTEAFF; J: TRBJ1-1; V: TRBV7-2
CDR3: CAIKPGLAGGRSSTDTQYF; J: TRBJ2-3; V: TRBV10-3
CDR3: CSVSWDSHNSPLHF; J: TRBJ1-6; V: TRBV29-1
CDR3: CSVGTSGGYNEQFF; J: TRBJ2-1; V: TRBV29-1
CDR3: CASSESTGGTDTQYF; J: TRBJ2-3; V: TRBV6-1
CDR3: CASSLSGGSNQPQHF; J: TRBJ1-5; V: TRBV7-6
CDR3: CASSLSQTGNQPQHF; J: TRBJ1-5; V: TRBV19
CDR3: CAISDQGGPQHF; J: TRBJ1-5; V: TRBV10-3
CDR3: CASSLAESGWETQYF; J: TRBJ2-5; V: TRBV11-2
CDR3: CASSFGQRNEKLFF; J: TRBJ1-4; V: TRBV5-8
CDR3: CASSQGLADPYEQYF; J: NA; V: TRBV4-2
CDR3: CASSSGQVTGELFF; J: TRBJ2-2; V: TRBV5-1
CDR3: CASSGAGGFGEQYF; J: TRBJ2-7; V: TRBV10-2
CDR3: CASSLRTFSPTDTQYF; J: TRBJ2-3; V: TRBV7-6
CDR3: CASTAPFYEDEQYF; J: TRBJ2-7; V: TRBV6-1
CDR3: CASSADGVPNEKLFF; J: TRBJ1-4; V: TRBV7-9
CDR3: CASSLVVSPFYTF; J: TRBJ1-2; V: TRBV5-5
CDR3: CASSRRRGASDTQYF; J: TRBJ2-3; V: TRBV6-5
CDR3: CASSPYQGSSYEQYF; J: TRBJ2-7; V: TRBV14